This T cell receptor (beta chain) was captured in a study of siplizumab effects on memory and regulatory T cells. The CDR3 length is 13 residues. CDR1 MNHNY and CDR2 SVGAGI come from the germline V gene (reference sequence). The germline V and J ends were trimmed by 8 bases and 3 bases, with 14 bases remaining between them. Cells from the mixed lymphocyte reaction were cocultured for 6 days at 37°C. Concerning this clone itself: No antigen is known for it.

The method was immunoSEQ multiplex PCR; TCRdb's version includes in-frame clones alone and lacks a portion of them. The data contain 3,500 to 5,500 clones, around half of them seen just once; the ten biggest clones take up under 5%. The sequenced material came from CFSE-low (dividing) CD4+ T cells sorted from an allogeneic mixed lymphocyte reaction. This sequence joins TRBV6-6 and TRBJ2-7; possibly TRBD2 for D (5 bases). The TCR sequence derives from a human donor in good health; the cells came from an allogeneic mixed lymphocyte reaction. Some clones in this sample may be carry-over from other donors' samples. In DNA, the CDR3 is TGTGCCAGCTGGAAGCGTGGGAGCTACGAGCAGTACTTC. It codes for CASWKRGSYEQYF.